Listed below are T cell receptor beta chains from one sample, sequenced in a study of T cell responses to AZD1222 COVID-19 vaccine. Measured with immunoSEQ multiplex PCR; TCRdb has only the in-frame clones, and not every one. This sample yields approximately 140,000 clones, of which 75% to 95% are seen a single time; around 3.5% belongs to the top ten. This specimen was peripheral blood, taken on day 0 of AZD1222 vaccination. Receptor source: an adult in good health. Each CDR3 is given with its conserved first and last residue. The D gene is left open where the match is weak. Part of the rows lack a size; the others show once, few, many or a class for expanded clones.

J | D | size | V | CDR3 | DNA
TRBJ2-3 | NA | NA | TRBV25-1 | CASSEWVDTQYF | TGTGCCAGCAGTGAATGGGTAGATACGCAGTATTTT
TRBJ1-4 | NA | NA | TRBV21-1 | CASDLSYDSATNEKLFF | TGTGCCAGCGATCTTTCATACGACAGCGCAACTAATGAAAAACTGTTTTTT
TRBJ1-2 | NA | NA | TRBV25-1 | CASSEEWQGRRAPGYTF | TGTGCCAGCAGTGAAGAGTGGCAGGGGAGGAGGGCGCCTGGCTACACCTTC
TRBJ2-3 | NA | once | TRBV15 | CATSRDQTGGTDTQYF | TGTGCCACCAGCAGAGATCAAACGGGAGGCACAGATACGCAGTATTTT
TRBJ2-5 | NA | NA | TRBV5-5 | CASTFRGRRDPQETQYF | TGTGCCAGCACCTTTAGGGGGAGGCGGGATCCCCAAGAGACCCAGTACTTC
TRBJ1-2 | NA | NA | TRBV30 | CAWGGTEPTGGYGYTF | TGTGCCTGGGGGGGGACGGAACCTACGGGAGGGTATGGCTACACCTTC
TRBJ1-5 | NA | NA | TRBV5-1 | CASRADSNQPQHF | TGCGCCAGCAGGGCAGATAGCAATCAGCCCCAGCATTTT
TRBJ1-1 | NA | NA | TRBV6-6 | CASSSGWLEAFF | TGTGCCAGCAGCTCTGGTTGGCTCGAAGCTTTCTTT
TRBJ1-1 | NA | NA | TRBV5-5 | CASSLDRANTEAFF | TGTGCCAGCAGCTTGGACAGGGCGAACACTGAAGCTTTCTTT
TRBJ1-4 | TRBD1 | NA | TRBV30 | CASPGLGQGRGSEKLFF | TGTGCCTCTCCGGGTTTGGGACAGGGAAGGGGTAGTGAAAAACTGTTTTTT